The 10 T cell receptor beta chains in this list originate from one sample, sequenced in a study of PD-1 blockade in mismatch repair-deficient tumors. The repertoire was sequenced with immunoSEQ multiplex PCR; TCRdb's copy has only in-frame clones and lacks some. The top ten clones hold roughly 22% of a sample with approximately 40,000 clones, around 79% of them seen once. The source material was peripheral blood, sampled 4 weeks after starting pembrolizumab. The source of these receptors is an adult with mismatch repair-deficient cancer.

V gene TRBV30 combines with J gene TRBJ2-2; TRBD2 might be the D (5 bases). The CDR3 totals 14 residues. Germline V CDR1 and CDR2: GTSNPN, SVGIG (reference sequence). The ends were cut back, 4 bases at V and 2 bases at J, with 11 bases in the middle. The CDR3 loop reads CAWIGEPNTGELFF. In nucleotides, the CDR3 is TGTGCCTGGATCGGGGAGCCTAACACCGGGGAGCTGTTTTTT.

For the CDR3, the DNA is TGTGCCAGCAGTGAGGGGGCCACCGGGGAGCTGTTTTTT. Its translation: CASSEGATGELFF. The chain combines TRBV6-4 with TRBJ2-2, with D perhaps TRBD1 (6 bases). Germline V gene data show CDR1 as MRHNA and CDR2 as SNTAGT. The V end was cut by 3 bases, the J end by 4 bases, with 6 bases between. This CDR3 spans 13 amino acids.

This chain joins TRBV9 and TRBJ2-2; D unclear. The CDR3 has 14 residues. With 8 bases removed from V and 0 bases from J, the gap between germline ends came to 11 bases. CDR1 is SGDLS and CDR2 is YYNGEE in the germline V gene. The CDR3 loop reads CASSRVSNTGELFF. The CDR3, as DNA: TGTGCCAGTTCTCGGGTCTCGAACACCGGGGAGCTGTTTTTT.

The CDR3 DNA reads as TGTGCCAGCAGTTATTTCGGGAGGACCACAGATACGCAGTATTTT. It specifies CASSYFGRTTDTQYF. The chain links TRBV27 to TRBJ2-3; 7 nucleotides align to TRBD2. Germline V gene sequence: CDR1 MNHEY, CDR2 SMNVEV (reference sequence). The CDR3 extends over 15 amino acids. V was pared by 4 bases and J by 2 bases, with 6 bases of the junction left unmatched.

CDR3 region: CASSLAANSPLHF. In DNA form, the CDR3 reads TGTGCCAGCAGCTTGGCCGCAAATTCACCCCTCCACTTT. The chain has TRBV5-6 and TRBJ1-6, with D hard to call. Trimming took off 0 bases at V and 7 bases at J, with 5 bases between the two ends. The length of the CDR3 is 13 residues. In germline, CDR1 is SGHDT, CDR2 YYEEEE.

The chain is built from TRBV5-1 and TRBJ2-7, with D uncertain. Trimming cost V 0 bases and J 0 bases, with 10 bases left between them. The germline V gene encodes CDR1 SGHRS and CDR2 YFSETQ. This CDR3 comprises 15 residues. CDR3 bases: TGCGCCAGCAGCTTGGCCCTTGGGGACTCCTACGAGCAGTACTTC. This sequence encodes CASSLALGDSYEQYF.

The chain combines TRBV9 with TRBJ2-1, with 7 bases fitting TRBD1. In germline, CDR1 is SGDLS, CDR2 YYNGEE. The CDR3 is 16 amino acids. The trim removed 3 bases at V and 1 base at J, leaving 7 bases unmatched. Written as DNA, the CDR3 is TGTGCCAGCAGCGCACAGACAGGGCTTTCCTACAATGAGCAGTTCTTC. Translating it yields CASSAQTGLSYNEQFF.

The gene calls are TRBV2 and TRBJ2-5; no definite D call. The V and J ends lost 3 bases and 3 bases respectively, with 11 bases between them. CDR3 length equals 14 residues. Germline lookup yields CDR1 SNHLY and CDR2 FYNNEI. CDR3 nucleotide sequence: TGTGCCAGCAGTGACTCCTGGTGGGAAGAGACCCAGTACTTC. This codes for CASSDSWWEETQYF. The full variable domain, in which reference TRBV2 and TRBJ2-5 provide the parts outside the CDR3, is EPEVTQTPSHQVTQMGQEVILRCVPISNHLYFYWYRQILGQKVEFLVSFYNNEISEKSEIFDDQFSVERPDGSNFTLKIRSTKLEDSAMYFCASSDSWWEETQYFGPGTRLLVL.

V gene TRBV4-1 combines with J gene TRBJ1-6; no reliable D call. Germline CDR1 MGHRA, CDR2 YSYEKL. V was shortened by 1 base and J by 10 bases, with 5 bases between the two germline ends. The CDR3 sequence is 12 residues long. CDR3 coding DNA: TGCGCCAGCAGCCAAGTAGGATCACCCCTCCACTTT. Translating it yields CASSQVGSPLHF.

Here the CDR3 reads CASSQDRAGAPDTQYF. The DNA of the CDR3 is TGTGCCAGCAGCCAAGATAGGGCGGGAGCCCCAGATACGCAGTATTTT. The rearrangement uses TRBV4-2 and TRBJ2-3, with 7 bases lining up with TRBD2. Germline CDR1 and CDR2: LGHNA and YNFKEQ. J was trimmed by 4 bases and V by 0 bases; bases with no gene match: 7. The CDR3 is made up of 16 amino acids.